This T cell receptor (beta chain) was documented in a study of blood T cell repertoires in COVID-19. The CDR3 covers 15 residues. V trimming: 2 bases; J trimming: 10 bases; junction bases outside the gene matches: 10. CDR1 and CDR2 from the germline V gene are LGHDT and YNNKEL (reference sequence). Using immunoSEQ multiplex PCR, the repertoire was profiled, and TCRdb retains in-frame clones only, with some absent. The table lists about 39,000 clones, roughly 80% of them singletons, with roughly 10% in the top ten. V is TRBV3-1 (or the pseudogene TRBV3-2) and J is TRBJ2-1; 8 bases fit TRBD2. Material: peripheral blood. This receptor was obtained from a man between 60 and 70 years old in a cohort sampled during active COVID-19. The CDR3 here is CASSQNGRAKWEQFF. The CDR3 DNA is TGTGCCAGCAGCCAAAACGGGAGGGCCAAGTGGGAGCAGTTCTTC.